The 27 T cell receptor beta chains presented below share a single source sample, sequenced in a study of blood T cell repertoires in COVID-19 (dated by TCRdb to 2019 to 2021). Library construction relied on the immunoSEQ multiplex PCR assay. Drawn from immuneACCESS, this table holds only the in-frame rearrangements with V and J called that TCRdb kept. Clones are partly lost; checked studies trace under half to an unresolved V gene and leave the rest unexplained. The sample records roughly 400,000 clones, about 87% of which are singletons. The ten largest clones take up about 10% of the sample. The sample comprised PBMCs or T cells enriched from blood (not recorded which). The source of these receptors is a woman aged 50 to 60 who had recovered from COVID-19.

The chain employs TRBV24-1 and TRBJ2-3, with TRBD1 matching 9 bases. J gave up 5 bases and V 4 bases, and 9 bases lay outside the gene matches. Germline V gene sequence: CDR1 KGHDR, CDR2 SFDVKD. The CDR3 sequence is 16 residues long. The CDR3 DNA follows: TGTGCCACCAGTGACCCTCGGAAGGACAGGGGAGATACGCAGTATTTT. Amino acids: CATSDPRKDRGDTQYF.

The chain combines TRBV7-3 with TRBJ2-3; 8 bases line up with TRBD2. V lost 5 bases to trimming and J lost 1 base; unmatched junction nucleotides: 5. The CDR3 consists of 15 residues. From germline, CDR1 is SGHTA and CDR2 FQGTGA. In DNA, the CDR3 is TGTGCCAGCAGCCCGGGGGGGCCTCGCACAGATACGCAGTATTTT. Protein product: CASSPGGPRTDTQYF.

As DNA, the CDR3 is TGTGCCAGCAGTCCCGCAGGAGGGGGCCGGCAGCCCCAGCATTTT. It yields the protein CASSPAGGGRQPQHF. The chain joins TRBV6-2 or TRBV6-3 to TRBJ1-5; 7 nucleotides agree with TRBD1. The germline CDR1 and CDR2 sequences are MNHEY and SVGEGT. This CDR3 contains 15 residues. Trimming took 5 bases from V and 7 from J; bases not matched to a gene: 11.

The V gene is TRBV19, the J gene TRBJ2-7, with a tentative D call TRBD2 (5 bases). Germline V gives CDR1 LNHDA, CDR2 SQIVND (reference sequence). The ends were cut back, 3 bases at V and 7 bases at J, with 16 bases in the middle. The CDR3 runs 14 residues. In DNA, the CDR3 is TGTGCCAGTAGTATCGCGAGACCGGGGAGAGAGCAGTACTTC. Translation gives CASSIARPGREQYF.

J is TRBJ1-5 and V is TRBV7-8; possibly TRBD1 for D (6 bases). Germline CDR1 SGHVS, CDR2 FQNEAQ. CDR3 size: 18 residues. V was pared by 0 bases and J by 0 bases, with 15 bases between. DNA of the CDR3: TGTGCCAGCAGCTTAGCGGACAGCCGGATTTATAGCAATCAGCCCCAGCATTTT. Translated: CASSLADSRIYSNQPQHF.

The CDR3 region has the DNA TGTGCCAGCTCACCAACTAGCGGGGGGTCGAACACCGGGGAGCTGTTTTTT. It encodes CASSPTSGGSNTGELFF. The chain is built from TRBV18 and TRBJ2-2; 12 positions match TRBD2. J gave up 0 bases and V 2 bases, and 1 base lay outside the gene matches. This CDR3 contains 17 residues. The germline V gene encodes CDR1 KGHSH and CDR2 LQKENI.

Only one count was recorded for this clone. The chain carries TRBV5-1 and TRBJ1-1, with 7 bases matching TRBD1. The CDR3 loop spans 16 amino acids. After removal of 4 bases from V and 0 bases from J, the junction contained 9 bases not matched to a gene. Germline CDR1 is SGHRS and CDR2 is YFSETQ. The CDR3 DNA is TGCGCCAGCAGCGACAGGGTTGGGTCCGTGAACACTGAAGCTTTCTTT. Translated, it gives CASSDRVGSVNTEAFF.

Remarks on this clone: Distinct nucleotide sequences in the sample also encode this CDR3. This chain connects TRBV18 to TRBJ1-1; 9 bases map to TRBD1. The CDR3 has 13 amino acids. CDR1 KGHSH and CDR2 LQKENI come from the germline V gene. V shed 6 bases, J shed 2 bases, and the junction held 1 base outside the gene matches. CDR3: CASSTGGNTEAFF. CDR3 coding DNA: TGTGCCAGCTCGACAGGGGGTAACACTGAAGCTTTCTTT.

J is TRBJ2-1 and V is TRBV10-3; a possible D gene is TRBD1 (5 bases). Trimming stripped 0 bases from V and 11 bases from J, with 11 bases between. The CDR3 has 13 amino acids. CDR1 and CDR2 from the germline V gene are ENHRY and SYGVKD. CDR3 coding DNA: TGTGCCATCAGTGAGTCGAATCAGGGAAAGCAGTTCTTC. This codes for CAISESNQGKQFF.

J is TRBJ2-7 and V is TRBV7-2; D might be TRBD1 (6 bases). Per germline, CDR1 SGHTA and CDR2 FQGNSA. The CDR3 extends over 14 amino acids. V shed 1 base and J shed 6 bases, with 13 bases lying between them. This chain's CDR3 is CASSLVSGVGEQYF. The CDR3 DNA reads TGTGCCAGCAGCTTAGTATCAGGGGTCGGCGAGCAGTACTTC.

This chain uses TRBV28 with TRBJ1-4, with a weak D call TRBD1 (6 bases). The CDR3 has 15 amino acids. Germline CDR1 reads MDHEN; CDR2 reads SYDVKM. Trimming left V 6 bases short and J 5 bases short, with 16 bases between. The CDR3 protein is CASSTSGTPNEKLFF. In DNA, the CDR3 is TGTGCCAGCAGCACTTCCGGGACACCGAATGAAAAACTGTTTTTT.

The V gene is TRBV14, the J gene TRBJ2-2; 7 bases fit TRBD1. This CDR3 has 16 amino acids. Germline CDR1 SGHDN, CDR2 FVKESK. The J segment lost 7 bases and the V segment lost 5 bases, leaving 13 bases of the junction unmatched. This chain's CDR3 is CASSGRDRLSGGELFF. CDR3 bases: TGTGCCAGCAGCGGACGGGACAGACTATCGGGCGGGGAGCTGTTTTTT.

This clone appeared a single time. The chain carries TRBV7-9 and TRBJ1-3; 9 nucleotides match TRBD1. Germline trimming cut 5 bases from V and 3 bases from J; bases unmatched to any gene: 11. The CDR3 is made up of 17 amino acids. The germline gives CDR1 SEHNR, CDR2 FQNEAQ (reference sequence). This chain's CDR3 is CASSRQQGAVGGNTIYF. Here the CDR3 DNA reads TGTGCCAGCAGCCGTCAACAGGGGGCTGTCGGTGGAAACACCATATATTTT.

The chain has TRBV27 and TRBJ1-6; D is unclear. CDR3 length equals 15 residues. In germline, CDR1 is MNHEY, CDR2 SMNVEV (reference sequence). The V and J ends lost 3 bases and 0 bases respectively, with 6 bases between them. DNA for the CDR3: TGTGCCAGCAGTTTTGCTAGCTCCTATAATTCACCCCTCCACTTT. It is translated as CASSFASSYNSPLHF.

The rearrangement links TRBV18 to TRBJ1-2; 8 bases line up with TRBD1. V trimming: 1 base; J trimming: 4 bases; junction bases outside the gene matches: 8. Germline V lookup: CDR1 KGHSH, CDR2 LQKENI. The CDR3 runs to 16 residues. The CDR3: CASSPQSTGGSYGYTF. The DNA of the CDR3 is TGTGCCAGCTCACCACAATCCACAGGGGGTAGCTATGGCTACACCTTC.

J is TRBJ1-3 and V is TRBV3-1 (or the pseudogene TRBV3-2); TRBD1 is a possible D gene (6 bases). Per the germline V gene, CDR1 is LGHDT and CDR2 is YNNKEL (reference sequence). The CDR3 runs to 13 residues. V lost 2 bases and J lost 10, with 12 bases in between. This CDR3 is CASSQFQGHTIYF. The CDR3 bases are TGTGCCAGCAGCCAATTTCAGGGGCATACCATATATTTT.

V usage is TRBV25-1 and J usage is TRBJ2-7; TRBD1 agrees at 10 bases. The CDR3 is 14 amino acids. V was pared by 5 bases and J by 2 bases, with 3 bases of the junction left unmatched. CDR1 is MGHDK and CDR2 is SYGVNS in the germline V gene. The DNA of the CDR3 is TGTGCCAGCAGTCCCGGGACAGGGGCCTACGAGCAGTACTTC. Its protein product is CASSPGTGAYEQYF.

The J gene is TRBJ1-3, the V gene TRBV4-1; no definite D call. The CDR3 contains 16 residues. The germline V and J ends were trimmed by 5 bases and 0 bases, with 14 bases remaining between them. The germline V gene has CDR1 MGHRA and CDR2 YSYEKL. CDR3: CASSFRMLTSGNTIYF. For the CDR3, the DNA is TGCGCCAGCAGCTTCCGCATGCTAACCTCTGGAAACACCATATATTTT.

The sample holds one count of this clone. V is TRBV27 and J is TRBJ1-6; D might be TRBD1 (5 bases). The CDR3 covers 15 residues. The V end was cut by 6 bases, the J end by 8 bases, with 17 bases between. Germline V lookup: CDR1 MNHEY, CDR2 SMNVEV (reference sequence). The CDR3 nucleotides read TGTGCCAGCAGATTCGGCGGGGCCTTTGATTCACCCCTCCACTTT. Encoded protein: CASRFGGAFDSPLHF.

Concerning this clone: The same CDR3 is also encoded by other DNA sequences in this sample. The V and J genes are TRBV10-3 and TRBJ1-5; TRBD1 matches at 10 bases. Germline CDR1 is ENHRY and CDR2 is SYGVKD. The CDR3 is 14 amino acids. The junction had 1 base not matched to a gene; V was cut back by 3 bases and J by 5 bases. CDR3 sequence reads: CAISDGQGDQPQHF. The CDR3 DNA sequence: TGTGCCATCAGTGACGGACAGGGGGATCAGCCCCAGCATTTT.

This chain uses TRBV7-9 with TRBJ1-2, with D tentatively TRBD1 (5 bases). The CDR3 totals 14 residues. The ends were cut back, 4 bases at V and 6 bases at J, with 15 bases in the middle. Per germline, CDR1 SEHNR and CDR2 FQNEAQ (reference sequence). CDR3 DNA: TGTGCCAGCAGCTCTGTGGAGGGGTACGATGGCTACACCTTC. Its translation is CASSSVEGYDGYTF.

The V and J genes are TRBV19 and TRBJ1-5, with a tentative D call TRBD1 (5 bases). The CDR3 spans 15 residues. The germline CDR1 and CDR2 sequences are LNHDA and SQIVND (reference sequence). The germline V and J ends were trimmed by 3 bases and 3 bases, with 12 bases remaining between them. The CDR3 reads CASSMPRAYNQPQHF. DNA of the CDR3: TGTGCCAGTAGTATGCCCAGGGCCTACAATCAGCCCCAGCATTTT. The entire variable domain, with the rest obtained from reference TRBV19 and TRBJ1-5, is as follows: DGGITQSPKYLFRKEGQNVTLSCEQNLNHDAMYWYRQDPGQGLRLIYYSQIVNDFQKGDIAEGYSVSREKKESFPLTVTSAQKNPTAFYLCASSMPRAYNQPQHFGDGTRLSIL.

The chain recombines TRBV6-1 with TRBJ1-5; D not resolved. With 0 bases removed from V and 0 bases from J, the gap between germline ends came to 6 bases. In germline, CDR1 is MNHNS, CDR2 SASEGT. This CDR3 contains 15 residues. The CDR3 sequence: CASSEALSSNQPQHF. CDR3 in DNA: TGTGCCAGCAGTGAAGCTCTCAGTAGCAATCAGCCCCAGCATTTT.

The V gene is TRBV3-1 (or the pseudogene TRBV3-2), the J gene TRBJ1-1, with 8 bases identical to TRBD1. The germline V gene has CDR1 LGHDT and CDR2 YNNKEL (reference sequence). The CDR3 totals 14 residues. Germline trimming cut 3 bases from V and 7 bases from J; bases unmatched to any gene: 7. CDR3 residues: CASSQVGTGIEAFF. DNA of the CDR3: TGTGCCAGCAGCCAGGTTGGGACAGGTATTGAAGCTTTCTTT.

The chain combines TRBV6-5 with TRBJ1-1; D remains ambiguous. Trimming pared 7 bases from V and 0 bases from J, leaving 12 bases between. Germline V lookup: CDR1 MNHEY, CDR2 SVGAGI. The CDR3 totals 14 residues. CDR3 amino acids: CASTQARLNTEAFF. The CDR3 DNA follows: TGTGCCAGCACCCAGGCCAGACTGAACACTGAAGCTTTCTTT.

The V gene is TRBV7-9, the J gene TRBJ2-5; 7 nucleotides match TRBD2. The trim removed 5 bases at V and 4 bases at J, leaving 4 bases unmatched. Germline V gene sequence: CDR1 SEHNR, CDR2 FQNEAQ (reference sequence). CDR3 length: 13 amino acids. The chain's CDR3 is CASSPPGGETQYF. As DNA, the CDR3 is TGTGCCAGCAGCCCCCCGGGGGGAGAGACCCAGTACTTC.

This chain joins TRBV6-5 and TRBJ1-6; D ambiguous. V was pared by 3 bases and J by 3 bases, with 9 bases between. The CDR3 covers 15 residues. From germline, CDR1 is MNHEY and CDR2 SVGAGI. CDR3 sequence reads: CASSYSAYYNSPLHF. In DNA, the CDR3 is TGTGCCAGCAGTTATAGCGCCTACTATAATTCACCCCTCCACTTT.